This entry features one T cell receptor beta chain sequence. CDR3 length equals 16 residues. Germline CDR1 reads SEHNR; CDR2 reads FQNEAQ (reference sequence). V dropped 3 bases and J dropped 5; count of bases not matched to a gene: 7. The entry originates in a study of T cells in Graves' hyperthyroidism and ophthalmopathy. RNA transcripts yielded amplified TCR beta CDR3 regions. In the first-round RT-PCR of the TCR CDR3, the HTBI primer set was used. Via MiXCR, TCRdb re-called the multiplex PCR reads, giving one row per CDR3 protein. The sample records about 380,000 distinct CDR3 sequences, less than 20% being singletons.

The chain is built from TRBV7-9 and TRBJ2-1, with 10 nucleotides matching TRBD2. This TCR was recovered from a man between 18 and 35 years old with Graves' ophthalmopathy. Material: blood. CDR3 residues: CASSFGSGGNNNEQFF. DNA for the CDR3: TGTGCCAGCAGCTTTGGTAGCGGGGGGAATAACAATGAGCAGTTCTTC.